This is a list of T cell receptor beta chains from one sample in a study of cytomegalovirus exposure and HLA in healthy donors. Clones were sequenced by immunoSEQ multiplex PCR, and TCRdb holds only the in-frame ones, with some missing. The repertoire holds fewer than 110,000 clones, with approximately 74% as singletons. The sequencing sample was made of PBMCs. The origin of the receptors is a middle-aged woman in good health and CMV-seropositive. Both conserved end residues are part of each CDR3. The D gene is left open where the match is weak. Some rows have no size entry. The others give once, few or many, or a class for an expanded clone.

j_call d_call clone_size v_call cdr3_nt cdr3_aa
TRBJ2-7 TRBD2 - TRBV7-9 TGTGCCAGCAGCTTCGGCGTTAGCGGGGACTCCTACGAGCAGTACTTC CASSFGVSGDSYEQYF
TRBJ2-7 TRBD2 few TRBV6-5 TGTGCCAGCAGTTCCTCCGGGACTAGCGGTTCCTACGAGCAGTACTTC CASSSSGTSGSYEQYF
TRBJ2-3 TRBD2 - TRBV7-3 TGTGCCAGCAGCTTTGCGGGGGGCACAGATACGCAGTATTTT CASSFAGGTDTQYF
TRBJ2-1 TRBD2 - TRBV2 TGTGCCAGCAGTGATGAGCGGGGGGGAGGTAATGAGCAGTTCTTC CASSDERGGGNEQFF
TRBJ2-6 - - TRBV5-1 TGCGCCAGCAGCTACGTAGCAGGGTTATCTGGGGCCAACGTCCTGACTTTC CASSYVAGLSGANVLTF
TRBJ1-4 TRBD1 - TRBV29-1 TGCAGCGTTGAAGAGGATGGACAGGGGCGGGAAAAACTGTTTTTT CSVEEDGQGREKLFF
TRBJ1-2 - once TRBV6-1 TGTGCCAGCATGAAGGAGTTTAACTATGGCTACACCTTC CASMKEFNYGYTF
TRBJ2-3 - - TRBV4-2 TGTGCCAGCAGCCTCGGTAATAGCGGACTAGATACGCAGTATTTT CASSLGNSGLDTQYF
TRBJ2-3 - - TRBV9 TGTGCCAGCAGCGTGGCGGGGGCTGGAGATACGCAGTATTTT CASSVAGAGDTQYF
TRBJ1-5 TRBD1 - TRBV5-8 TGTGCCAGCAGGCTTCAAACAGGGGCGGGCAGTCAGCCCCAGCATTTT CASRLQTGAGSQPQHF
TRBJ2-5 TRBD1 - TRBV13 TGTGCCAGCAGCTCTTGGACAGGGCAAGAGACCCAGTACTTC CASSSWTGQETQYF
TRBJ2-1 - - TRBV11-1 TGTGCCAGCAGCCCTAGTACGGTAGGCTCCTACAATGAGCAGTTCTTC CASSPSTVGSYNEQFF
TRBJ1-6 - - TRBV5-1 TGCGCCAGCAGCTTGAGTAACAGGGCCGAGGAACCCCTCCACTTT CASSLSNRAEEPLHF
TRBJ2-7 TRBD1 - TRBV6-5 TGTGCCAGCAGTTACTACTACAGGGGGCAAGGTGACGAGCAGTACTTC CASSYYYRGQGDEQYF
TRBJ1-2 - few TRBV6-5 TGTGCCAGCAGTTACTCCCAGGGGAACTATGGCTACACCTTC CASSYSQGNYGYTF
TRBJ1-1 - - TRBV30 TGTGCCTGGAACACACCCCGTCGATCCCGCCACACTGAAGCTTTCTTT CAWNTPRRSRHTEAFF
TRBJ1-1 TRBD1 once TRBV4-2 TGTGCCAGCAGCCAGCACAGGGGGAACACTGAAGCTTTCTTT CASSQHRGNTEAFF
TRBJ1-1 TRBD1 - TRBV25-1 TGTGCCAGCAGGACAGGGGGCAGTAGGAGCACTGAAGCTTTCTTT CASRTGGSRSTEAFF
TRBJ2-1 - - TRBV30 TGTGCCTGGAGTCTAGGGGATGTTGGAAATGAGCAGTTCTTC CAWSLGDVGNEQFF
TRBJ1-6 - once TRBV5-1 TGCGCCAGCAGCTTGGTCAGCGATAATTCACCCCTCCACTTT CASSLVSDNSPLHF
TRBJ2-3 TRBD2 - TRBV5-1 TGCGCCAGCAGCTTGGGCGGGGGGGCCCGGGGAGATACGCAGTATTTT CASSLGGGARGDTQYF
TRBJ2-7 TRBD1 - TRBV2 TGTGCCAGCACCCAGGACAGGGCTTCCTACGAGCAGTACTTC CASTQDRASYEQYF
TRBJ2-7 - - TRBV7-9 TGTGCCAGCAGCCCAGAGACAGCTGCTTACTACGAGCAGTACTTC CASSPETAAYYEQYF
TRBJ2-1 - few TRBV4-1 TGCGCCAGCAGCCCCAGACAGAGCTCCTACAATGAGCAGTTCTTC CASSPRQSSYNEQFF
TRBJ1-2 TRBD1 - TRBV5-4 TGTGCCAGCAGCTGGGACGACAGGGACGGCTACACCTTC CASSWDDRDGYTF
TRBJ2-1 TRBD2 few TRBV29-1 TGCAGCGCCGGGGGACTAGCGGGGGGGCTCGGTGAGCAGTTCTTC CSAGGLAGGLGEQFF
TRBJ2-1 TRBD2 - TRBV7-8 TGTGCCAGCAGCTCCAACCTACACCAGACTAGCGAGGGTGAGCAGTTCTTC CASSSNLHQTSEGEQFF
TRBJ2-1 - - TRBV7-3 TGTGCCAGCGGGGGCCCCGGGTCCAATGAGCAGTTCTTC CASGGPGSNEQFF
TRBJ2-1 TRBD1 - TRBV15 TGTGCCACCAGCAGAGGGGGACAGGGCGTGGATGAGCAGTTCTTC CATSRGGQGVDEQFF